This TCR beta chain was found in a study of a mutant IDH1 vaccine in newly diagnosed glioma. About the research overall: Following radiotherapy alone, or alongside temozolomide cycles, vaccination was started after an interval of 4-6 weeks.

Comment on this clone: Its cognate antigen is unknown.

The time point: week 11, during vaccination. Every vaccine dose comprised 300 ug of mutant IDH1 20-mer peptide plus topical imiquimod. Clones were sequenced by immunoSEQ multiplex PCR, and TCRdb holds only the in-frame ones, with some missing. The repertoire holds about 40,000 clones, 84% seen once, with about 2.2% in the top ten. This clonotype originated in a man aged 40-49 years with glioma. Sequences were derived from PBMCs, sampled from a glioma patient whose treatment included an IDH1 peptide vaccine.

The CDR3 sequence is CASNLGSTLNTEAFF. CDR3 bases: TGTGCCAGTAACCTCGGCAGCACGCTGAACACTGAAGCTTTCTTT. The genes are TRBV19 and TRBJ1-1; no definite D call. The CDR3 contains 15 residues. V lost 7 bases and J lost 0, with 15 bases in between. CDR1 and CDR2 from the germline V gene are LNHDA and SQIVND (reference sequence).